The sequence of this T cell receptor (beta chain) was determined in a study of T cells after yellow fever vaccination. This clonotype was found many times. The target antigen is unknown. Findings of the study overall: The secondary response was weaker, and its peak arrived faster, on day 5 versus 15. Most primary-vaccination clones recurred post-booster (approximately 96% CD4, around 88% CD8). Clonotypes appearing in both CD4 and CD8 compartments existed, and their share was small.

They built TCR cDNA with 5'RACE template switching, a step that put in a universal primer site and UMIs. TCRdb used MiXCR to reprocess the 5' RACE reads, holding one entry per CDR3 protein. This table has around 340,000 distinct CDR3 sequences, 8% to 10% appearing once. The sequence came from a man in his late teens or twenties who received the YFV17D yellow fever vaccine. The sample consisted of PBMCs, taken on the day of the first yellow fever vaccination.

CDR3 in amino acids: CASNKIPYSGSKTEAFF. The CDR3 nucleotides are TGCGCCAGCAACAAAATACCGTATTCAGGATCCAAGACTGAAGCTTTCTTT. The chain couples TRBV4-1 to TRBJ1-1; D is uncertain. The CDR3 is made up of 17 amino acids. V shed 7 bases and J shed 5 bases, with 26 bases lying between them. CDR1 and CDR2 (germline): MGHRA, YSYEKL.